Presented here are 9 T cell receptor beta chains from one specimen sequenced in a study of blood T cell repertoires in COVID-19. Assay used: immunoSEQ multiplex PCR; TCRdb lists only in-frame clones, some missing. The repertoire holds about 230,000 clones, with around four fifths as singletons. Sequencing was done on a sample of peripheral blood. Every receptor here comes from an older woman with active or convalescent COVID-19.

This chain joins TRBV19 and TRBJ2-7, with TRBD2 as a possible D gene (6 bases). This CDR3 comprises 14 residues. CDR1 LNHDA and CDR2 SQIVND come from the germline V gene (reference sequence). The V end lost 7 bases, the J end lost 6 bases, and 19 bases lay between the germline ends. CDR3 in amino acids: CASIWQPVGGEQYF. The CDR3 DNA is TGTGCCAGTATCTGGCAGCCCGTCGGGGGCGAGCAGTACTTC.

The rearrangement links TRBV5-1 to TRBJ2-5, with TRBD2 matching over 8 bases. The junction had 7 bases not matched to a gene; V was cut back by 0 bases and J by 3 bases. This CDR3 contains 16 residues. Germline V gene data show CDR1 as SGHRS and CDR2 as YFSETQ. The CDR3 region has the DNA TGCGCCAGCAGCTTGGGTCGGCAAGCGGGAGAAGAGACCCAGTACTTC. Its translation: CASSLGRQAGEETQYF.

The CDR3 protein is CASSFNLNTEAFF. The CDR3 DNA follows: TGCGCCAGCAGCTTTAACTTGAACACTGAAGCTTTCTTT. The rearrangement links TRBV5-1 to TRBJ1-1; D remains ambiguous. V was trimmed by 2 bases and J by 0 bases, leaving 5 bases between them. The CDR3 extends over 13 amino acids. Germline-derived CDR1 and CDR2 are SGHRS and YFSETQ.

This clone showed up just a few times. V and J are TRBV21-1 and TRBJ2-5; the D segment call TRBD1 is taken from the table without a DNA check. TRBV21-1 is a listed pseudogene. This CDR3 is built from 18 residues. CDR3 sequence: CASSKVEGRQEEQETQYF. CDR3 sequence (DNA): TGTGCCAGCAGCAAAGTAGAAGGGAGACAGGAGGAGCAAGAGACCCAGTACTTC.

The chain joins TRBV19 to TRBJ2-1; 13 bases are a match to TRBD2. The CDR3 is 17 amino acids. V lost 3 bases, J lost 1 base, and 3 bases stayed unmatched. Germline-derived CDR1 and CDR2 are LNHDA and SQIVND (reference sequence). The CDR3 DNA reads as TGTGCCAGTAGTATTCGACTAGCGGGGGGATCCTACAATGAGCAGTTCTTC. Amino acids: CASSIRLAGGSYNEQFF. The full variable domain, rest sourced from reference TRBV19 and TRBJ2-1, is DGGITQSPKYLFRKEGQNVTLSCEQNLNHDAMYWYRQDPGQGLRLIYYSQIVNDFQKGDIAEGYSVSREKKESFPLTVTSAQKNPTAFYLCASSIRLAGGSYNEQFFGPGTRLTVL.

Regarding this clone: Other DNA sequences from this sample encode an identical CDR3 as well. The chain combines TRBV7-9 with TRBJ2-7; 7 nucleotides align to TRBD2. With V trimmed by 8 bases and J by 7 bases, 14 bases remained unmatched. The germline CDR1 and CDR2 sequences are SEHNR and FQNEAQ (reference sequence). There are 14 residues in the CDR3. The CDR3 sequence is CASDSSGRAGEQYF. The CDR3 coding sequence is TGTGCCAGCGACTCTAGTGGGAGGGCGGGGGAGCAGTACTTC.

The chain carries TRBV10-1 and TRBJ2-5; 11 nucleotides agree with TRBD1. CDR1 is WNHNN and CDR2 is SYGVQD in the germline V gene (reference sequence). The CDR3 contains 16 residues. J was trimmed by 6 bases and V by 1 base; bases with no gene match: 7. The chain's CDR3 is CASSEFSGQGAKTQYF. In DNA, the CDR3 is TGCGCCAGCAGTGAGTTTTCCGGACAGGGGGCGAAGACCCAGTACTTC.

CDR3 DNA: TGTGCCAGCAGTTTATCAGGAAATCAGCCCCAGCATTTT. It codes for CASSLSGNQPQHF. The V gene is TRBV12-3 or TRBV12-4, the J gene TRBJ1-5; no firm D call. Trimming cost V 2 bases and J 4 bases, with 6 bases left between them. The CDR3 sequence is 13 residues long.

Concerning this clone itself: Germline is not matched at one junction end, which may reflect a read error. The chain couples TRBV27 to TRBJ2-7, with 12 bases aligning to TRBD2. The CDR3 has 14 residues. The germline V gene encodes CDR1 MNHEY and CDR2 SMNVEV (reference sequence). The CDR3 reads CAGSLGLAGSEQYF. CDR3 in DNA: TGTGCCGGCAGTTTAGGACTAGCGGGAAGCGAGCAGTACTTC.